The T cell receptor beta chain under discussion was sequenced for a study of CD8+ T cells in alopecia areata. The wider study: It was oral tofacitinib, at 5 to 10 mg twice daily, that treated patients received. Findings and limits, study-wide: Possibly because of HLA-related factors, TCR sharing was less clear across patients than in mice.

This clone was counted between two and nine times. The antigen is unknown. Alopecia areata patients gave lesional scalp punch biopsies and peripheral blood samples. The sequencing template was cDNA reverse transcribed from extracted RNA. Clones were read by immunoSEQ multiplex PCR, and TCRdb kept only the in-frame ones, dropping some. The sample holds more than 95,000 clones, about two fifths seen once. This clonotype originated in a human donor with alopecia areata. The sequenced material came from CD4+ T cells sorted from blood.

The CDR3 here is CASSQLEAQGAWETQYF. CDR3 bases: TGCGCCAGCAGTCAATTGGAGGCCCAGGGGGCTTGGGAGACCCAGTACTTC. The genes are TRBV23-1 and TRBJ2-5, with 8 bases fitting TRBD1. TRBV23-1 is an ORF for which the function is uncertain. There are 17 residues in the CDR3. V gave up 1 base and J gave up 5 bases; unmatched junction bases: 12.